This T cell receptor (beta chain) was sequenced during a study of blood T cell repertoires in COVID-19. Study-level background: Specimens from acute and convalescent COVID-19 originated in the United States, Italy and Spain. Sources were T cells, B-cell-depleted T cells, or PBMCs; the material itself was cDNA or gDNA.

Germline V gene sequence: CDR1 SGHRS, CDR2 YFSETQ. Trimming removed 0 bases from V and 0 bases from J, with 13 bases in between. The CDR3 extends over 17 amino acids. Per the original methods: Nucleated cell counts were estimated from reference gene primer amplification. The repertoire was sequenced with immunoSEQ multiplex PCR; TCRdb's copy has only in-frame clones and lacks some. That table furnishes V, J and clone size, whereas the DNA furnished D and trimming. The sample carries under 150,000 clones, about 87% recorded once. Sequenced material: peripheral blood. The V and J genes are TRBV5-1 and TRBJ1-5, with a tentative D call TRBD1 (5 bases). The sequence was obtained from a man in his forties or fifties with active COVID-19. CDR3 region: CASSLAETVNSNQPQHF. The CDR3 nucleotides read TGCGCCAGCAGCTTGGCCGAGACAGTTAATAGCAATCAGCCCCAGCATTTT.